This T cell receptor beta chain was profiled in a study of OX40 agonist ivuxolimab in advanced cancers. Profiled with immunoSEQ multiplex PCR; TCRdb holds only in-frame clones, not every one. The data show about 110,000 clones, with roughly 89% seen just once and 0.25% to 0.3% held by the top ten. CDR1 SGDLS and CDR2 YYNGEE come from the germline V gene. The CDR3 is 16 amino acids. This clone appeared a few times. The antigen is undetermined. One end of the junction does not line up with germline, which may come from a read error. Whole-study results and caveats: Within 6 weeks, CD4+ and CD8+ blood T cells expanded clonally at 0.1 to 3.0 mg/kg.

The receptor comes from an adult with an advanced solid tumor such as melanoma, head and neck, liver or kidney cancer. This sample comprised CD4+ or CD8+ T cells sorted from blood, obtained in a trial of the OX40 agonist ivuxolimab. The J gene is TRBJ2-3, the V gene TRBV9; 9 bases match TRBD2. CDR3 protein: CASSVGTGTSKDTQYF. In nucleotides, the CDR3 is TGTGCCAGCAGCGTGGGGACCGGGACTAGCAAAGATACGCAGTATTTT. The whole variable domain, remainder taken from reference TRBV9 and TRBJ2-3, is DSGVTQTPKHLITATGQRVTLRCSPRSGDLSVYWYQQSLDQGLQFLIQYYNGEERAKGNILERFSAQQFPDLHSELNLSSLELGDSALYFCASSVGTGTSKDTQYFGPGTRLTVL.